The 21 T cell receptor beta chains reported below all come from one sample, sequenced in a study of Ad26.COV2.S vaccination and SARS-CoV-2 variants. Some clones are missing from TCRdb's copy, which holds only in-frame ones; the method was immunoSEQ multiplex PCR. The sample lists 100,000 or so clones, around 81% occurring once. The specimen was peripheral blood, collected after recovery from COVID-19. The origin of the receptors is a human donor who had recovered from COVID-19.

The rearrangement links TRBV4-3 to TRBJ2-7, with TRBD2 matching over 8 bases. This CDR3 has 16 amino acids. The V and J ends lost 1 base and 1 base, in that order; junction bases with no gene match: 6. Germline CDR1 is LGHNA and CDR2 is YSLEER. The CDR3 bases are TGCGCCAGCAGCCAAGGGGACGGGGGGGGATCCTACGAGCAGTACTTC. Its protein is CASSQGDGGGSYEQYF.

The chain combines TRBV4-2 with TRBJ2-5; TRBD2 agrees at 9 bases. This CDR3 comprises 18 residues. Germline CDR1 reads LGHNA; CDR2 reads YNFKEQ. The V gene end was trimmed by 3 bases and the J gene end by 3 bases; junction bases not matched to a gene: 14. DNA for the CDR3: TGTGCCAGCAGCCATTTACAGGCGCGGGGGGGTCTAGAAGAGACCCAGTACTTC. Translated: CASSHLQARGGLEETQYF.

The genes are TRBV28 and TRBJ1-1; a weak D match, TRBD1 (6 bases). The CDR3 covers 16 residues. Germline V gene lookup returns CDR1 MDHEN and CDR2 SYDVKM. V was clipped by 8 bases and J by 5 bases, with 24 bases between them. The CDR3 region is CASGSPRGQGWTEAFF. The CDR3 DNA reads TGTGCCAGCGGATCTCCTCGGGGGCAGGGATGGACTGAAGCTTTCTTT.

V is TRBV6-2 or TRBV6-3 and J is TRBJ2-1; the match to TRBD2 covers 10 bases. The V and J ends lost 6 bases and 4 bases, in that order; junction bases with no gene match: 6. The CDR3 has 15 residues. Germline CDR1 reads MNHEY; CDR2 reads SVGEGT. The CDR3 here is CASSKGLAAYNEQFF. CDR3 nucleotide sequence: TGTGCCAGCAGCAAAGGACTAGCGGCTTACAATGAGCAGTTCTTC.

The sample holds many counts of this clone. The rearrangement uses TRBV6-5 and TRBJ2-1; 7 nucleotides line up with TRBD2. V trimming: 2 bases; J trimming: 8 bases; junction bases outside the gene matches: 6. The V gene's germline CDR1 is MNHEY and CDR2 SVGAGI. The CDR3 runs to 14 residues. CDR3 residues: CASSYGGGGDEQFF. CDR3 coding DNA: TGTGCCAGCAGTTACGGCGGGGGTGGCGATGAGCAGTTCTTC.

This chain uses TRBV11-2 with TRBJ2-7; TRBD1 is a possible D gene (6 bases). The CDR3 contains 16 residues. Germline CDR1 is SGHAT and CDR2 is FQNNGV. V lost 1 base and J lost 2, with 15 bases in between. The CDR3 region has the DNA TGTGCCAGCAGCTTAGGGGCTATAAGGACAGCCTACGAGCAGTACTTC. Protein product: CASSLGAIRTAYEQYF.

The gene calls are TRBV7-3 and TRBJ2-3; D possibly uses TRBD1 or TRBD2 (5 bases each). Germline values: CDR1 SGHTA, CDR2 FQGTGA. The CDR3 spans 14 residues. V was cut by 2 bases and J by 5 bases, with 11 bases left in between. The DNA for the CDR3 is TGTGCCAGCAGCTTAGGGACGGCACGAGATACGCAGTATTTT. This sequence encodes CASSLGTARDTQYF.

V gene TRBV7-2 combines with J gene TRBJ2-1; 8 nucleotides match TRBD2. Trimming removed 6 bases from V and 9 bases from J; junction bases left unmatched: 16. The length of the CDR3 is 16 residues. In germline, CDR1 is SGHTA, CDR2 FQGNSA. The CDR3 DNA is TGTGCCAGCAGGCAACGGGGGGGCGGAGTTCATGGTGAGCAGTTCTTC. Amino acid sequence: CASRQRGGGVHGEQFF.

CDR3 region: CASKRDRGPGEQYF. DNA for the CDR3: TGTGCCAGCAAGAGGGACAGGGGGCCGGGAGAGCAGTACTTC. The chain recombines TRBV2 with TRBJ2-7; 12 bases match TRBD1. CDR1 and CDR2 (germline): SNHLY, FYNNEI. The V and J ends lost 7 bases and 7 bases, in that order; junction bases with no gene match: 8. The CDR3 covers 14 residues.

CDR3 residues: CSVEVQLRLNTEAFF. CDR3 in DNA: TGCAGCGTTGAAGTACAGCTTCGTTTGAACACTGAAGCTTTCTTT. The rearrangement links TRBV29-1 to TRBJ1-1; D ambiguous. Germline V CDR1 and CDR2: SQVTM, ANQGSEA. V lost 1 base and J lost 0, with 12 bases in between. The CDR3 covers 15 residues.

The chain uses TRBV30 and TRBJ2-5, with D perhaps being TRBD1 or TRBD2 (5 bases each). Germline V gives CDR1 GTSNPN, CDR2 SVGIG (reference sequence). The CDR3 is 12 residues long. Between the trimmed V and J ends, which lost 3 bases and 7 bases, there was a span of 12 bases. Written as DNA, the CDR3 is TGTGCCTGGAGCGGGACGCCAGGGACCCAGTACTTC. Residues: CAWSGTPGTQYF.

The sample holds a few counts of this clone. The V and J genes are TRBV7-2 and TRBJ2-1, with D hard to call. This CDR3 has 11 amino acids. Germline CDR1 SGHTA, CDR2 FQGNSA. Trimming left V 1 base short and J 9 bases short, with 4 bases between. CDR3 protein: CASSLEVEQFF. DNA of the CDR3: TGTGCCAGCAGCTTAGAGGTTGAGCAGTTCTTC. The entire variable domain, with the rest obtained from reference TRBV7-2 and TRBJ2-1, is as follows: GAGVSQSPSNKVTEKGKDVELRCDPISGHTALYWYRQSLGQGLEFLIYFQGNSAPDKSGLPSDRFSAERTGGSVSTLTIQRTQQEDSAVYLCASSLEVEQFFGPGTRLTVL.

The rearrangement uses TRBV15 and TRBJ2-4; weak D call: TRBD2 (5 bases). Germline CDR1 LNHNV, CDR2 YYDKDF (reference sequence). The CDR3 runs to 16 residues. Trimming removed 0 bases at V and 0 bases at J, with 9 bases between. The CDR3 spells CATSRDGGIAKNIQYF. The DNA for the CDR3 is TGTGCCACCAGCAGAGATGGAGGAATAGCCAAAAACATTCAGTACTTC.

This clone occurred once. The chain is built from TRBV4-1 and TRBJ1-3; unclear D gene. This CDR3 contains 15 residues. V lost 0 bases, J lost 5 bases, and 11 bases lay in between. The germline gives CDR1 MGHRA, CDR2 YSYEKL. The CDR3 is CASSQDPGLRNTIYF. CDR3 nucleotides: TGCGCCAGCAGCCAAGATCCAGGTTTAAGAAACACCATATATTTT.

The V call is TRBV3-1 (or the pseudogene TRBV3-2), the J call TRBJ1-1; D is undetermined. In germline, CDR1 is LGHDT, CDR2 YNNKEL (reference sequence). V was cut by 5 bases and J by 9 bases, with 13 bases left in between. The length of the CDR3 is 12 residues. CDR3 loop: CASSSDGRQAFF. CDR3 in DNA: TGTGCCAGCAGCTCTGATGGAAGACAAGCTTTCTTT.

The J gene is TRBJ1-1, the V gene TRBV28; 8 bases are a match to TRBD1. V lost 7 bases, J lost 8 bases, and 6 bases stayed unmatched. CDR1 is MDHEN, CDR2 SYDVKM, per germline. The CDR3 loop spans 12 amino acids. CDR3 nucleotide sequence: TGTGCCAGCACTGAAAGGGACAGGGAAGCTTTCTTT. Translation gives CASTERDREAFF.

The chain employs TRBV19 and TRBJ2-2; 8 nucleotides agree with TRBD1. This CDR3 spans 18 amino acids. Germline CDR1 reads LNHDA; CDR2 reads SQIVND (reference sequence). The V segment lost 7 bases and the J segment 1 base; nucleotides outside the gene matches: 14. The CDR3 region has the DNA TGTGCCAGTACCCCCTACCGCCCGGGGACAGGGAACACCGGGGAGCTGTTTTTT. Protein sequence: CASTPYRPGTGNTGELFF.

V and J are TRBV28 and TRBJ1-1; the D is unclear. The ends were cut back, 6 bases at V and 5 bases at J, with 13 bases in the middle. Germline V CDR1 and CDR2: MDHEN, SYDVKM. CDR3 size: 13 residues. The CDR3 DNA sequence: TGTGCCAGCAGCCTTCAAGGACCTACTGAAGCTTTCTTT. Translating gives CASSLQGPTEAFF.

This chain links TRBV24-1 with TRBJ2-1; maybe TRBD2 (5 bases). V was cut by 7 bases and J by 7 bases, with 7 bases left in between. The germline V gene has CDR1 KGHDR and CDR2 SFDVKD. This CDR3 has 11 amino acids. The CDR3 region has the DNA TGTGCCACCAGGGAGGAGAATGAGCAGTTCTTC. Protein: CATREENEQFF.

The V gene is TRBV6-5, the J gene TRBJ2-4; no reliable D call. Germline V gene data show CDR1 as MNHEY and CDR2 as SVGAGI. CDR3 length: 13 residues. Between the trimmed V and J ends, which lost 7 bases and 2 bases, there was a span of 9 bases. CDR3 amino acids: CASTGRSKNIQYF. CDR3 bases: TGTGCCAGCACAGGCCGATCCAAAAACATTCAGTACTTC.

The CDR3, as DNA: TGTGCCAGCAGCTTAGCAGGGAACAATGAGCAGTTCTTC. Its protein is CASSLAGNNEQFF. The chain links TRBV11-2 to TRBJ2-1; D is perhaps TRBD1 (5 bases). Germline CDR1 and CDR2: SGHAT and FQNNGV. The length of the CDR3 is 13 residues. Trimming cost V 1 base and J 5 bases, with 6 bases left between them. The variable domain in full, completed from reference TRBV11-2 and TRBJ2-1, reads EAGVAQSPRYKIIEKRQSVAFWCNPISGHATLYWYQQILGQGPKLLIQFQNNGVVDDSQLPKDRFSAERLKGVDSTLKIQPAKLEDSAVYLCASSLAGNNEQFFGPGTRLTVL.